This T cell receptor (beta chain) was profiled in a study of blood T cell repertoires in COVID-19. On the study more broadly: Acute-phase and convalescent COVID-19 samples originated in the United States, Italy and Spain. T cells, B-cell-depleted T cells, or PBMCs supplied cDNA or gDNA.

Germline values: CDR1 WNHNN, CDR2 SYGVQD (reference sequence). The CDR3 length is 15 residues. The V segment lost 5 bases and the J segment 5 bases; nucleotides outside the gene matches: 9. The count of this clone is one. Only in-frame clones appear in the TCRdb table, and some are missing; sequencing was by immunoSEQ multiplex PCR. This repertoire shows fewer than 200,000 clones, approximately 88% found once; its top ten account for about 10%. The chain combines TRBV10-1 with TRBJ1-5, with 7 bases that match TRBD1. The sequencing sample was made of peripheral blood. This receptor was taken from a woman aged 80 or over with active or convalescent COVID-19. The CDR3 DNA follows: TGCGCCAGCAGTTGGGACAGCACATGGGATCAGCCCCAGCATTTT. It codes for CASSWDSTWDQPQHF.